The 27 T cell receptor beta chains given below trace back to one sample, sequenced in a study of T cell responses to AZD1222 COVID-19 vaccine. Some clones are missing from TCRdb's copy, which holds only in-frame ones; the method was immunoSEQ multiplex PCR. The table records under 200,000 clones, almost 95% of them present only once. The starting material was peripheral blood, obtained on day 0 of AZD1222 vaccination. The origin of the receptors is an adult in good health.

The chain combines TRBV9 with TRBJ2-1; D is perhaps TRBD2 (7 bases). CDR3 length: 16 amino acids. V was trimmed by 0 bases and J by 4 bases, leaving 14 bases between them. Germline CDR1 reads SGDLS; CDR2 reads YYNGEE. The CDR3 sequence is CASSVVAGAGYNEQFF. CDR3 bases: TGTGCCAGCAGCGTAGTCGCGGGGGCTGGATACAATGAGCAGTTCTTC.

The chain employs TRBV28 and TRBJ2-2; 14 bases line up with TRBD2. The germline gives CDR1 MDHEN, CDR2 SYDVKM. V shed 5 bases and J 5 bases; nucleotides not matched to a gene: 7. This CDR3 contains 17 residues. In DNA, the CDR3 is TGTGCCAGCAGTGAAACCGGGACTAGCGGGAGAACCGGGGAGCTGTTTTTT. It translates to CASSETGTSGRTGELFF.

The rearrangement links TRBV28 to TRBJ1-1; 7 nucleotides align to TRBD1. This CDR3 region has 13 residues. CDR1 and CDR2 (germline): MDHEN, SYDVKM. V shed 5 bases and J 8 bases; nucleotides not matched to a gene: 8. The CDR3 region has the DNA TGTGCCAGCAGTAAACAGGGGTTTAAGGAAGCTTTCTTT. Encoded protein: CASSKQGFKEAFF.

This chain connects TRBV7-6 to TRBJ2-1; 9 nucleotides align to TRBD2. With 3 bases clipped from V and 2 bases from J, the junction kept 2 bases outside the gene matches. Germline assignment: CDR1 SGHVS and CDR2 FNYEAQ. The CDR3 is 15 residues long. In nucleotides, the CDR3 is TGTGCCAGCAGCTTCGGGACTAGCCCCTACAATGAGCAGTTCTTC. Protein product: CASSFGTSPYNEQFF.

The J gene is TRBJ1-2, the V gene TRBV2; 10 nucleotides agree with TRBD1. This CDR3 has 14 residues. Germline V CDR1 and CDR2: SNHLY, FYNNEI. V lost 6 bases and J lost 2; bases outside the gene matches: 3. CDR3 sequence: CASSDRGPNYGYTF. DNA of the CDR3: TGTGCCAGCAGCGACAGGGGGCCCAACTATGGCTACACCTTC.

V is TRBV7-8 and J is TRBJ1-1; no reliable D call. CDR1 SGHVS and CDR2 FQNEAQ come from the germline V gene. V lost 2 bases, J lost 1 base, and 8 bases lay in between. The CDR3 runs 14 residues. The CDR3 here is CASSLFRGNTEAFF. As DNA, the CDR3 is TGTGCCAGCAGCTTATTCCGAGGGAACACTGAAGCTTTCTTT.

This clone occurred once. The chain uses TRBV5-1 and TRBJ2-7, with D maybe TRBD2 (7 bases). The V gene's germline CDR1 is SGHRS and CDR2 YFSETQ. This CDR3 has 16 residues. The V and J ends lost 0 bases and 4 bases respectively, with 17 bases between them. The CDR3 DNA sequence: TGCGCCAGCAGCTTGGCCGGCGGGGGCGCAAAATACGAGCAGTACTTC. This gives the protein CASSLAGGGAKYEQYF.

CDR3 protein: CASRGQGWETQYF. CDR3 bases: TGCGCCAGCAGGGGACAGGGGTGGGAGACCCAGTACTTC. The gene calls are TRBV10-2 and TRBJ2-5; 10 bases line up with TRBD1. The CDR3 contains 13 residues. Losses at the gene ends were 6 bases for V and 5 bases for J; bases not matched to a gene: 3. Germline loops: CDR1 WSHSY, CDR2 SAAADI.

V gene TRBV27 combines with J gene TRBJ1-5; TRBD1 matches at 8 bases. V shed 7 bases, J shed 5 bases, and the junction held 4 bases outside the gene matches. This CDR3 contains 13 residues. CDR1 and CDR2 from the germline V gene are MNHEY and SMNVEV (reference sequence). This CDR3 is CASKTGADQPQHF. The CDR3 DNA follows: TGTGCCAGCAAGACAGGGGCTGATCAGCCCCAGCATTTT.

The chain combines TRBV15 with TRBJ2-5; perhaps TRBD2 as D (5 bases). The V and J ends lost 2 bases and 0 bases respectively, with 16 bases between them. CDR1 and CDR2 (germline): LNHNV, YYDKDF (reference sequence). The length of the CDR3 is 17 residues. CDR3 amino acids: CATSRRLSGDYQETQYF. Here the CDR3 DNA reads TGTGCCACCAGCAGAAGGCTCAGCGGAGACTACCAAGAGACCCAGTACTTC.

This clone was seen only once. V gene TRBV2 combines with J gene TRBJ2-5; no clear D gene. Trimming stripped 0 bases from V and 5 bases from J, with 7 bases between. Germline assignment: CDR1 SNHLY and CDR2 FYNNEI. The CDR3 length is 13 residues. CDR3 region: CASSEARLETQYF. DNA for the CDR3: TGTGCCAGCAGTGAAGCGCGACTGGAGACCCAGTACTTC. Variable domain in full (rest from reference TRBV2 and TRBJ2-5): EPEVTQTPSHQVTQMGQEVILRCVPISNHLYFYWYRQILGQKVEFLVSFYNNEISEKSEIFDDQFSVERPDGSNFTLKIRSTKLEDSAMYFCASSEARLETQYFGPGTRLLVL.

The chain uses TRBV2 and TRBJ1-2, with 7 bases fitting TRBD1. V lost 3 bases to trimming and J lost 2 bases; unmatched junction nucleotides: 0. This CDR3 has 13 residues. The germline gives CDR1 SNHLY, CDR2 FYNNEI. CDR3 DNA: TGTGCCAGCAGTGACAGGGGGAACTATGGCTACACCTTC. Encoded protein: CASSDRGNYGYTF. Combining the CDR3 with reference TRBV2 and TRBJ1-2 gives the whole variable domain EPEVTQTPSHQVTQMGQEVILRCVPISNHLYFYWYRQILGQKVEFLVSFYNNEISEKSEIFDDQFSVERPDGSNFTLKIRSTKLEDSAMYFCASSDRGNYGYTFGSGTRLTVV.

V is TRBV6-2 or TRBV6-3 and J is TRBJ2-2; 8 bases agree with TRBD2. The CDR3 length is 16 residues. V lost 4 bases, J lost 6 bases, and 10 bases stayed unmatched. Germline V gives CDR1 MNHEY, CDR2 SVGEGT. Written as DNA, the CDR3 is TGTGCCAGCAGTTGGTCCCCACCGGGAGGGCCCGGGGAGCTGTTTTTT. Translating gives CASSWSPPGGPGELFF.

The J gene is TRBJ2-7, the V gene TRBV5-1, with TRBD2 matching over 7 bases. The CDR3 spans 15 residues. CDR1 is SGHRS and CDR2 is YFSETQ in the germline V gene. With 4 bases clipped from V and 0 bases from J, the junction kept 7 bases outside the gene matches. For the CDR3, the DNA is TGCGCCAGCAGCCCTCTAGCGGAGAGCTCCTACGAGCAGTACTTC. Encoded protein: CASSPLAESSYEQYF.

V usage is TRBV11-2 and J usage is TRBJ2-1; 13 positions agree with TRBD2. The trim removed 5 bases at V and 9 bases at J, leaving 10 bases unmatched. The CDR3 loop spans 16 amino acids. Germline lookup yields CDR1 SGHAT and CDR2 FQNNGV. The CDR3 region is CASSLPGLAGSREQFF. For the CDR3, the DNA is TGTGCCAGCAGCCTACCGGGACTAGCGGGATCGCGTGAGCAGTTCTTC.

Only a few counts were recorded for this clone. The rearrangement uses TRBV24-1 and TRBJ1-5; no clear D. V was shortened by 4 bases and J by 9 bases, with 12 bases between the two germline ends. The CDR3 loop spans 13 amino acids. The germline V gene has CDR1 KGHDR and CDR2 SFDVKD. For the CDR3, the DNA is TGTGCCACCAGTGAGACTGCCTCCCGGCCCCAGCATTTT. Translated: CATSETASRPQHF.

This clone has just one count. V is TRBV5-1 and J is TRBJ2-1, with 10 bases that match TRBD1. Germline V gene sequence: CDR1 SGHRS, CDR2 YFSETQ. Trimming removed 4 bases from V and 5 bases from J; junction bases left unmatched: 3. The length of the CDR3 is 14 residues. CDR3 bases: TGCGCCAGCAGCCTAGGACAGGGGGACAATGAGCAGTTCTTC. It codes for CASSLGQGDNEQFF.

V gene TRBV18 combines with J gene TRBJ2-4, with a weak D call TRBD2 (5 bases). Deletions cut 2 bases from V and 1 base from J, with 12 bases between. CDR3 size: 16 residues. Germline V gives CDR1 KGHSH, CDR2 LQKENI. The CDR3 coding sequence is TGTGCCAGCTCACCAATAGGGAGTTCGGCCAAAAACATTCAGTACTTC. It yields the protein CASSPIGSSAKNIQYF. Using reference TRBV18 and TRBJ2-4 for the parts outside the CDR3, the full variable domain is NAGVMQNPRHLVRRRGQEARLRCSPMKGHSHVYWYRQLPEEGLKFMVYLQKENIIDESGMPKERFSAEFPKEGPSILRIQQVVRGDSAAYFCASSPIGSSAKNIQYFGAGTRLSVL.

The chain joins TRBV11-2 to TRBJ1-2, with D perhaps matching TRBD1 (5 bases). The CDR3 is made up of 14 amino acids. Trimming shortened V by 5 bases and J by 3 bases, and 13 bases separated the two germline ends. Germline CDR1 and CDR2: SGHAT and FQNNGV. In DNA, the CDR3 is TGTGCCAGCAGCGTCGGAGGGGCGCACTATGGCTACACCTTC. Its translation is CASSVGGAHYGYTF.

This sequence joins TRBV21-1 and TRBJ2-5; the table's D call, TRBD1, was not checked against the DNA. TRBV21-1 is termed a pseudogene. This CDR3 comprises 16 residues. Here the CDR3 DNA reads TGTGCCAGCAGCAATTCAAAACAGGGTCACGGAGAGACCCAGTACTTC. Protein sequence: CASSNSKQGHGETQYF.

The sample holds one count of this clone. The J gene is TRBJ1-2, the V gene TRBV20-1; D perhaps matches TRBD1 (6 bases). Trimming cost V 6 bases and J 8 bases, with 13 bases left between them. The CDR3 contains 11 residues. Germline assignment: CDR1 DFQATT and CDR2 SNEGSKA (reference sequence). The CDR3 here is CSARTASGYTF. The CDR3 DNA follows: TGCAGTGCCAGGACAGCCTCCGGCTACACCTTC.

The chain is built from TRBV9 and TRBJ2-1; either TRBD1 or TRBD2 may supply D (5 bases each). The CDR3 is made up of 16 amino acids. Trimming stripped 4 bases from V and 3 bases from J, with 17 bases between. From germline, CDR1 is SGDLS and CDR2 YYNGEE. DNA of the CDR3: TGTGCCAGCAGCATCCCTAAGGGGACGGACTACAATGAGCAGTTCTTC. This gives the protein CASSIPKGTDYNEQFF.

The rearrangement joins TRBV27 to TRBJ2-7; TRBD1 matches at 8 bases. This CDR3 has 14 residues. Germline V lookup: CDR1 MNHEY, CDR2 SMNVEV (reference sequence). V dropped 5 bases and J dropped 4; count of bases not matched to a gene: 7. In DNA form, the CDR3 reads TGTGCCAGCAGTGCCCAGGGGGCAGGGTACGAGCAGTACTTC. Translating it yields CASSAQGAGYEQYF.

This clone appeared a single time. The chain uses TRBV30 and TRBJ1-5; D not certain. The CDR3 sequence is 13 residues long. From germline, CDR1 is GTSNPN and CDR2 SVGIG (reference sequence). Trimming stripped 2 bases from V and 2 bases from J, with 7 bases between. The CDR3 DNA is TGTGCCTGGAGTTTAAGGGGCAATCAGCCCCAGCATTTT. This translates into CAWSLRGNQPQHF.

The chain links TRBV13 to TRBJ2-1; D gene ambiguous. The CDR3 is made up of 12 amino acids. Germline V lookup: CDR1 PRHDT, CDR2 FYEKMQ (reference sequence). Trimming pared 3 bases from V and 5 bases from J, leaving 5 bases between. CDR3 coding DNA: TGTGCCAGCAGCTTGAATAACAATGAGCAGTTCTTC. Amino acids: CASSLNNNEQFF.

The rearrangement joins TRBV11-2 to TRBJ2-7; 8 bases line up with TRBD1. With V trimmed by 5 bases and J by 6 bases, 12 bases remained unmatched. The CDR3 consists of 15 residues. CDR1 and CDR2 from the germline V gene are SGHAT and FQNNGV. Here the CDR3 reads CASSLRQGSLGEQYF. DNA for the CDR3: TGTGCCAGCAGCCTCCGACAGGGGAGCTTGGGCGAGCAGTACTTC. Using reference TRBV11-2 and TRBJ2-7 for the parts outside the CDR3, the full variable domain is EAGVAQSPRYKIIEKRQSVAFWCNPISGHATLYWYQQILGQGPKLLIQFQNNGVVDDSQLPKDRFSAERLKGVDSTLKIQPAKLEDSAVYLCASSLRQGSLGEQYFGPGTRLTVT.

The chain has TRBV28 and TRBJ2-7; D might be TRBD2 (5 bases). CDR3 length: 14 amino acids. CDR1 is MDHEN and CDR2 is SYDVKM in the germline V gene. V was cut by 6 bases and J by 4 bases, with 16 bases left in between. The CDR3 sequence: CASSFRNRGYEQYF. The DNA for the CDR3 is TGTGCCAGCAGCTTCCGAAATCGGGGTTACGAGCAGTACTTC.